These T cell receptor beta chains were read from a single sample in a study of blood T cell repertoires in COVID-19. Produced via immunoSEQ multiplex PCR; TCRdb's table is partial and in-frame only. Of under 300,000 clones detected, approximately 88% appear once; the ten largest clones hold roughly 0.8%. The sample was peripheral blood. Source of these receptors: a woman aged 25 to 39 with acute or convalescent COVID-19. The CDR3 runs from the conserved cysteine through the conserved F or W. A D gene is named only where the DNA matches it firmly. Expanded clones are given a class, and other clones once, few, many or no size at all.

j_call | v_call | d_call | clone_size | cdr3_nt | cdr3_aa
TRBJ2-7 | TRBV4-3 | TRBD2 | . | TGCGCCAGCAGCCCCAGGACTAGCGGGAGTTACGAGCAGTACTTC | CASSPRTSGSYEQYF
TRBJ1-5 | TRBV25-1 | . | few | TGTGCCAGCAGCCAGGGTAATCAGCCCCAGCATTTT | CASSQGNQPQHF
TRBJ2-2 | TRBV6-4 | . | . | TGTGCCAGCAGTGATTCGTTGAGAGACTCCGGGGAGCTGTTTTTT | CASSDSLRDSGELFF
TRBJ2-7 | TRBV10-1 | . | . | TGCGCCAGCAGTGAGTCGGCCGGGGGGCCCTCCTACGAGCAGTACTTC | CASSESAGGPSYEQYF
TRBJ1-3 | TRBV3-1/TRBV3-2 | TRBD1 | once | TGTGCCAGCAGCCAACCGGGACAGCGGAGCTCTGGAAACACCATATATTTT | CASSQPGQRSSGNTIYF
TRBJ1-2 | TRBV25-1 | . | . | TGTGCCAGCAGTGGGGCTTGGGGCCCTTATGGCTACACCTTC | CASSGAWGPYGYTF
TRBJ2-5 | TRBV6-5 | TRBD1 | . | TGTGCCAGCAGTCGGCCGGGACAGCTAAAAGAGACCCAGTACTTC | CASSRPGQLKETQYF
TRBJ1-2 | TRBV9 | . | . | TGTGCCAGCAGCAGGGAGGGTAACTATGGCTACACCTTC | CASSREGNYGYTF
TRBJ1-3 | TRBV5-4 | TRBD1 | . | TGTGCCAGCAGCTTGGCAGGGACAGCCGGAAACACCATATATTTT | CASSLAGTAGNTIYF
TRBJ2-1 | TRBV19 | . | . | TGTGCCAGCCACCCCCGGGTCTACAATGAGCAGTTCTTC | CASHPRVYNEQFF
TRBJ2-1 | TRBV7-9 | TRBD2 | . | TGTGCCAGCAGCCCTAGCGGGCCGAACTACAATGAGCAGTTCTTC | CASSPSGPNYNEQFF
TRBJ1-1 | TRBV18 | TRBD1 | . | TGTGCCAGCTCACCGCCACAGGGGCGGACTGAAGCTTTCTTT | CASSPPQGRTEAFF
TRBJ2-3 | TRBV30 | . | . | TGTGCCTGGAGCGTTCTTCCTAACACAGATACGCAGTATTTT | CAWSVLPNTDTQYF
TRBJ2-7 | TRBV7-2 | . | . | TGTGCCAGCAGGATAGCGCGGCGGTCCTACGAGCAGTACTTC | CASRIARRSYEQYF
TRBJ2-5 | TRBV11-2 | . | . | TGTGCCAGCAGCTCACAAGAGACCCAGTACTTC | CASSSQETQYF
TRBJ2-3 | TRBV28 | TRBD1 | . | TGTGCCAGCAGTTTACCCCTAGGACAGGGGAAGGATAGCACAGATACGCAGTATTTT | CASSLPLGQGKDSTDTQYF
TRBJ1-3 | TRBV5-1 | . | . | TGCGCCAGCAGTAGGAAACGGGGTAACTCTGGAAACACCATATATTTT | CASSRKRGNSGNTIYF
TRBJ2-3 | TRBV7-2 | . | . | TGTGCCAGCAGCTTAGGACAGCACACAGATACGCAGTATTTT | CASSLGQHTDTQYF
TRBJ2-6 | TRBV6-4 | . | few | TGTGCCAGCAGTGGGAGCTCTGGGGCCAACGTCCTGACTTTC | CASSGSSGANVLTF
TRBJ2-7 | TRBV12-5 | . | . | TGTGCTAGTGGTTTTGAAGTTGTGGACAGCTCCTACGAGCAGTACTTC | CASGFEVVDSSYEQYF
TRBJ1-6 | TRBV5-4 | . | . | TGTGCCAGCAGCTCGGGGGGGGCAAATAATTCACCCCTCCACTTT | CASSSGGANNSPLHF
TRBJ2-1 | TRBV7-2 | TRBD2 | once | TGTGCCAGCAGCTTATGGTCTAGCGGGAGGTACAATGAGCAGTTCTTC | CASSLWSSGRYNEQFF
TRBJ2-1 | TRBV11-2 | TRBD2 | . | TGTGCCAGCAGCCGTGAGGCTAGCGGGCTGAGCTCCTACAATGAGCAGTTCTTC | CASSREASGLSSYNEQFF
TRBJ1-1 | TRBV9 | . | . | TGTGCCAGCAGCGCCAGACAGGTTATCCCCGGGAACACTGAAGCTTTCTTT | CASSARQVIPGNTEAFF
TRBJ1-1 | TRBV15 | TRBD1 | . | TGTGCCACCAGCAGAGATCAGGGACAGGGGGCGCGGCGTACTGAAGCTTTCTTT | CATSRDQGQGARRTEAFF
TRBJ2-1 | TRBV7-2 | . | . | TGTGCCAGCAGCCGGGCAGGGAGGTACAATGAGCAGTTCTTC | CASSRAGRYNEQFF
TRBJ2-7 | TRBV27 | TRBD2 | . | TGTGCCAGCAGTTTAAGTGCTAGCGGATTCTACGAGCAGTACTTC | CASSLSASGFYEQYF
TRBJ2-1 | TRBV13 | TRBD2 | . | TGTGCCAGCAGCTTAGCTAGCGGGGACCCAAATGAGCAGTTCTTC | CASSLASGDPNEQFF
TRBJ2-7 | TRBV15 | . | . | TGTGCCACCAGCATAACTAGTTCCACCTACGAGCAGTACTTC | CATSITSSTYEQYF
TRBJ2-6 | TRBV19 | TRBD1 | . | TGTGCCAGTAGTACCCGGGGGACAGGGGGTTCTGGGGCCAACGTCCTGACTTTC | CASSTRGTGGSGANVLTF
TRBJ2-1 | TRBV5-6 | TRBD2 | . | TGTGCCAGCAGATGGTTTGTGCCCCGAACTAGCGGAAATGAGCAGTTCTTC | CASRWFVPRTSGNEQFF
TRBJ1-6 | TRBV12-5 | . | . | TGTGCTAGTGGTTTGGGACTTTTAAATTCACCCCTCCACTTT | CASGLGLLNSPLHF
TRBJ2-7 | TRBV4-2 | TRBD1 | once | TGTGCCAGCAGCCAAGGGGACAGGGGACGAGGGGGGATTCACTTC | CASSQGDRGRGGIHF
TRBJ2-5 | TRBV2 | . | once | TGTGCCAGCAGTGGGCCTCAAGAGACCCAGTACTTC | CASSGPQETQYF
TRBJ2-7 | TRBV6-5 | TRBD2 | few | TGTGCCAGCAGTTACCTCAGCGGGAAAAACTACGAGCAGTACTTC | CASSYLSGKNYEQYF
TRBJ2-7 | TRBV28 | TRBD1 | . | TGTGCCAGCAGTTTACGACAGGGGGCCTCCTACGAGCAGTACTTC | CASSLRQGASYEQYF